The T cell receptor beta chain under discussion was sequenced for a study of beta chain features in type 1 diabetes. On the study more broadly: Cell yields, gender and age were comparable in patients and healthy donors. Study-wide results and caveats: The similarity of naive, central memory and Treg TCRB repertoires appeared greater among patients than among healthy donors. cDNA-based sequencing might over-represent cells highly expressing TCR. Across all four CD4+ subsets, people with type 1 diabetes showed modestly shorter TCRB CDR3s.

Expressed TCRB transcripts were sequenced after all isolated RNA was converted to cDNA. Assay: immunoSEQ multiplex PCR; the TCRdb copy retains only in-frame clones and omits some. The sample holds more than 250,000 clones, less than 30% seen once. Concerning this clone: Its antigen is currently unknown.

This CDR3 comprises 13 residues. Trimming left V 6 bases short and J 0 bases short, with 6 bases between. CDR1 and CDR2 from the germline V gene are SNHLY and FYNNEI. This receptor was taken from a woman aged 25 to 39 with type 1 diabetes. The sequenced sample was naive CD4+ T cells from blood. The rearrangement uses TRBV2 and TRBJ2-1, with D uncertain. CDR3 nucleotide sequence: TGTGCCAGCAGCATCAACTCCTACAATGAGCAGTTCTTC. Amino acid sequence: CASSINSYNEQFF.